This TCR beta chain came from a study of T cells in Graves' hyperthyroidism and ophthalmopathy. This CDR3 is built from 15 residues. V dropped 2 bases and J dropped 4; count of bases not matched to a gene: 2. The V gene's germline CDR1 is SEHNR and CDR2 FQNEAQ (reference sequence). TCR beta CDR3 regions were amplified from RNA. RT-PCR in the first round (using the HTBI primer set) targeted the TCR CDR3. A single record per CDR3 protein comes from TCRdb applying MiXCR to the multiplex PCR reads. The sample records around 660,000 distinct CDR3 sequences, 45% being singletons. This chain uses TRBV7-9 with TRBJ1-1; 12 nucleotides agree with TRBD1. The sample was peripheral blood or thyroid tissue (not recorded which). The sequence was obtained from an adult man with Graves' disease, either hyperthyroidism or ophthalmopathy (not recorded which). Here the CDR3 reads CASSLSGQGATEAFF. The CDR3 region has the DNA TGTGCCAGCAGCTTATCGGGACAGGGGGCCACTGAAGCTTTCTTT.